Listed here are 10 T cell receptor beta chains from one sample, sequenced in a study of cytomegalovirus exposure and HLA in healthy donors. Both 60 Vbeta primers and 13 Jbeta primers went into the PCR. The assay was immunoSEQ multiplex PCR, and TCRdb's table has in-frame clones only and misses some. In the table there are around 110,000 clones, 65% to 85% of which are singletons. The source material was PBMCs. These receptors were obtained from a man under 40 in good health and CMV-seronegative.

V is TRBV11-2 and J is TRBJ2-3; 8 nucleotides align to TRBD2. CDR1 is SGHAT, CDR2 FQNNGV, per germline. With V trimmed by 3 bases and J by 3 bases, 5 bases remained unmatched. This CDR3 is built from 15 residues. The CDR3 nucleotides read TGTGCCAGCAGCTTGAGCGGGGGACGGACAGATACGCAGTATTTT. Translating it yields CASSLSGGRTDTQYF.

The V gene is TRBV5-1, the J gene TRBJ1-1; possibly TRBD1 for D (6 bases). Per the germline V gene, CDR1 is SGHRS and CDR2 is YFSETQ. Deletions cut 4 bases from V and 1 base from J, with 11 bases between. CDR3 size: 14 residues. This chain's CDR3 is CASSPGHSNTEAFF. The CDR3 DNA follows: TGCGCCAGCAGCCCGGGACACTCGAACACTGAAGCTTTCTTT.

The chain uses TRBV25-1 and TRBJ1-2; 7 bases map to TRBD1. Unmatched junction bases numbered 5, after V lost 3 bases and J lost 4 bases. Germline-derived CDR1 and CDR2 are MGHDK and SYGVNS. The CDR3 spans 14 residues. CDR3 sequence (DNA): TGTGCCAGCAGTGATTACAGGGGCGGCTATGGCTACACCTTC. It is translated as CASSDYRGGYGYTF.

In this sample, this clone turned up a few times. This sequence joins TRBV29-1 and TRBJ1-1; 8 bases fit TRBD1. The CDR3 runs to 13 residues. Germline CDR1 is SQVTM and CDR2 is ANQGSEA. Trimming removed 8 bases from V and 3 bases from J; junction bases left unmatched: 8. In DNA form, the CDR3 reads TGCAGCTCCTCAGGACAGGGTCACACTGAAGCTTTCTTT. This encodes CSSSGQGHTEAFF.

The chain carries TRBV11-3 and TRBJ2-3, with 8 bases aligning to TRBD2. Trimming removed 2 bases from V and 5 bases from J; junction bases left unmatched: 6. The CDR3 covers 15 residues. Germline V gene data show CDR1 as SGHNT and CDR2 as YENEEA. The CDR3, as DNA: TGTGCCAGCAGCTTAACGGGGGGGCCGCGAGATACGCAGTATTTT. It codes for CASSLTGGPRDTQYF.

Remarks on this clone: Other nucleotide sequences in the sample specify the same CDR3. The rearrangement uses TRBV11-2 and TRBJ2-1; a weak D match, TRBD1 (6 bases). The CDR3 spans 12 residues. V dropped 3 bases and J dropped 6 bases, with 6 bases sitting between them. In germline, CDR1 is SGHAT, CDR2 FQNNGV. The chain's CDR3 is CASSFRGNEQFF. CDR3 nucleotide sequence: TGTGCCAGCAGCTTCAGGGGCAATGAGCAGTTCTTC.

V and J are TRBV7-8 and TRBJ2-5, with 11 bases that match TRBD2. There are 17 residues in the CDR3. Germline V gives CDR1 SGHVS, CDR2 FQNEAQ. The J segment lost 1 base and the V segment lost 2 bases, leaving 6 bases of the junction unmatched. The CDR3 sequence is CASSLTPTSGIQETQYF. CDR3 bases: TGTGCCAGCAGCTTAACTCCGACTAGCGGGATCCAAGAGACCCAGTACTTC.

The V gene is TRBV13, the J gene TRBJ2-7; tentative D call: TRBD1 (7 bases). The CDR3 loop spans 14 amino acids. Germline V gene sequence: CDR1 PRHDT, CDR2 FYEKMQ (reference sequence). Trimming removed 5 bases from V and 3 bases from J, with 14 bases in between. The CDR3 coding sequence is TGTGCCAGCAGCCAGGGGGGACAACTCTACGAGCAGTACTTC. This translates into CASSQGGQLYEQYF.

The J gene is TRBJ2-1, the V gene TRBV11-3; TRBD2 matches 8 bases. This CDR3 spans 15 amino acids. Germline V CDR1 and CDR2: SGHNT, YENEEA. J was trimmed by 10 bases and V by 2 bases; bases with no gene match: 10. Here the CDR3 DNA reads TGTGCCAGCAGCTTACAAGCGGGGGCCCCTGGGGAGCAGTTCTTC. Translating gives CASSLQAGAPGEQFF.

Written as DNA, the CDR3 is TGTGCCAGCAGTTACTCCGAGGGAGGGGGAGAGACCCAGTACTTC. Translation: CASSYSEGGGETQYF. The rearrangement joins TRBV6-5 to TRBJ2-5; a possible D gene is TRBD2 (7 bases). The CDR3 spans 15 residues. V lost 0 bases and J lost 4, with 12 bases in between. CDR1 MNHEY and CDR2 SVGAGI come from the germline V gene.